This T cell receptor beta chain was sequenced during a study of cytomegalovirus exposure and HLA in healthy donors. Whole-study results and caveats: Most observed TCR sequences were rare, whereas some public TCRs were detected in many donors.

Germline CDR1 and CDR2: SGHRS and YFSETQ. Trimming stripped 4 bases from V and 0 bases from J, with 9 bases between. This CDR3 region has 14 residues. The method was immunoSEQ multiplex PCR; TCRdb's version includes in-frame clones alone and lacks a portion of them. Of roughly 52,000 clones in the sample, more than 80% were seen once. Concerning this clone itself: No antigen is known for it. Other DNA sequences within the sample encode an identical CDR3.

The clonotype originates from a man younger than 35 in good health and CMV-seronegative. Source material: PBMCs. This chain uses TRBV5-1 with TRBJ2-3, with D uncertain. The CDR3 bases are TGCGCCAGCAGCCCCGGGTTTAGCACAGATACGCAGTATTTT. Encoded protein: CASSPGFSTDTQYF.